This T cell receptor beta chain emerged from a study of blood T cell repertoires in COVID-19. Study at large: Collection of acute and convalescent COVID-19 samples took place in the United States, Italy and Spain. PBMCs, B-cell-depleted T cells, or T cells provided the cDNA or gDNA that made up the material.

The germline CDR1 and CDR2 sequences are WNHNN and SYGVQD (reference sequence). The V segment lost 3 bases and the J segment 5 bases; nucleotides outside the gene matches: 7. The CDR3 length is 14 residues. The repertoire was sequenced with immunoSEQ multiplex PCR; TCRdb's copy has only in-frame clones and lacks some. This sample yields approximately 120,000 clones, of which around 80% are seen a single time; 9.5% to 14% belongs to the top ten. Sequencing input: peripheral blood. The sequence was collected from a human donor in a cohort sampled during active COVID-19. The rearrangement uses TRBV10-1 and TRBJ2-7; 7 bases fit TRBD1. CDR3 DNA: TGCGCCAGCAGTGATAGGGCAGGGGGTGACGAGCAGTACTTC. Residues: CASSDRAGGDEQYF.